This entry lists 3 T cell receptor beta chains sequenced from one sample in a study of blood T cell repertoires in COVID-19. Using immunoSEQ multiplex PCR, the repertoire was profiled, and TCRdb retains in-frame clones only, with some absent. The table has 85,000 to 130,000 clones, approximately 86% seen once. Sequenced material: PBMCs or T cells enriched from blood (not recorded which). These receptors were obtained from a woman between 50 and 59 years old who had recovered from COVID-19.

This chain joins TRBV11-3 and TRBJ2-1, with D tentatively TRBD2 (6 bases). The V gene's germline CDR1 is SGHNT and CDR2 YENEEA. The CDR3 is 16 amino acids. V was trimmed by 1 base and J by 0 bases, leaving 10 bases between them. For the CDR3, the DNA is TGTGCCAGCAGCTTAGGGGCGGGGAGCTCCTACAATGAGCAGTTCTTC. It encodes CASSLGAGSSYNEQFF.

This chain connects TRBV7-8 to TRBJ1-1; D perhaps matches TRBD1 (5 bases). Trimming shortened V by 6 bases and J by 1 base, and 15 bases separated the two germline ends. Germline V CDR1 and CDR2: SGHVS, FQNEAQ. The CDR3 has 15 residues. The CDR3 region has the DNA TGTGCCAGCAGACCCAGACAGCAACCGAACACTGAAGCTTTCTTT. Amino acid sequence: CASRPRQQPNTEAFF.

This chain uses TRBV5-6 with TRBJ1-2; 9 positions match TRBD1. J lost 7 bases, V lost 4 bases, and 5 bases had no gene match. Germline V gives CDR1 SGHDT, CDR2 YYEEEE. This CDR3 is built from 13 residues. The CDR3, as DNA: TGTGCCAGCAGCAGCCACAGGGGGCTTGGCTACACCTTC. Translation gives CASSSHRGLGYTF.